The rows below give T cell receptor beta chains drawn from one sample of a study of blood T cell repertoires in COVID-19. Clones were read by immunoSEQ multiplex PCR, and TCRdb kept only the in-frame ones, dropping some. The sample contains about 220,000 clones, 80% of which appear only once. The sequenced material came from peripheral blood. The origin of the receptors is a human donor in a cohort sampled during active COVID-19. CDR3s leave out the opening cysteine and the closing phenylalanine or tryptophan. Expanded clones get a size class; other rows say once, few or many, or leave the size out.

>.|12|TRBV7-3
ASSIGLTTDTQY
>.|12|TRBV14
ASSHDPGNTEAF
>.|12|TRBV28
ASSPGTGNEKLF
>.|13|TRBV27
ASSPSSGGLDTQY
>once|14|TRBV3-1/TRBV3-2
ASSHLSGQGDYGYT
>.|10|TRBV6-2/TRBV6-3
ASSYSGGGYT
>.|16|TRBV14
ASSQDITSGKVYNEQF
>.|13|TRBV28
ASSLDSRGGYEQY
>.|14|TRBV19
ASSTRGAASSYEQY
>few|16|TRBV4-2
ASSQAPRSGGGYNEQF
>.|11|TRBV2
ASSADRAHEQY
>.|11|TRBV15
ATSEGSTNEQF
>.|12|TRBV3-1/TRBV3-2
ASSQGTEYYGYT
>.|12|TRBV9
ASSPETYNSPLH
>.|10|TRBV12-3/TRBV12-4
ASSSYRGGYT
>.|15|TRBV10-2
ASSEGPLRASNYGYT
>.|14|TRBV11-2
ASSLTILAGGHEQF
>.|12|TRBV29-1
SVEYISGTDTQY
>.|13|TRBV5-4
ASSLAGPRNEKLF
>.|12|TRBV24-1
ATSGQGAQETQY
>few|12|TRBV6-2/TRBV6-3
ASSLYSTNQPQH
>.|13|TRBV6-5
ATKPGTVPTGELF
>.|13|TRBV2
ASSRRLTAYNEQF
>.|11|TRBV14
ASSQGSGLWAF
>few|11|TRBV6-6
ASRDTQNTEAF
>.|13|TRBV28
ASSLSQDSNQPQH
>.|11|TRBV18
ASSATETDTQY
>.|11|TRBV15
ATSRVEGSEAF
>.|12|TRBV10-2
ASSEGLGTDTQY
>.|13|TRBV7-2
ASSREAVNTGELF
>.|13|TRBV4-1
ASSPGTSRGDTQY
>.|12|TRBV27
ASSSTGFGEKLF
>few|10|TRBV7-9
ASTRGYNEQF